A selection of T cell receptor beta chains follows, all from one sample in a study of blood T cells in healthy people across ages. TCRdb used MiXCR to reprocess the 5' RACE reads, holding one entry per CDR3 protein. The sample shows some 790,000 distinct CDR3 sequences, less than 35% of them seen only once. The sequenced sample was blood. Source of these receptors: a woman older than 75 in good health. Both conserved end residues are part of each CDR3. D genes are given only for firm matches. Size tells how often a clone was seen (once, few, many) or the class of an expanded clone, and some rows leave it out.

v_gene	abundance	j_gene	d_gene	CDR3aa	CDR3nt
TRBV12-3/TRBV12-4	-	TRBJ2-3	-	CASGGSQGRTDTQYF	TGTGCCAGCGGGGGCAGCCAAGGGAGAACAGATACGCAGTATTTT
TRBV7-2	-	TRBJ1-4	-	CASSLGQEPWEKLFF	TGTGCCAGCAGCTTAGGACAGGAGCCTTGGGAAAAACTGTTTTTT
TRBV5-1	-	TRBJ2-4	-	CASSLAAGALNIQYF	TGCGCCAGCAGCTTGGCGGCAGGAGCTTTAAACATTCAGTACTTC
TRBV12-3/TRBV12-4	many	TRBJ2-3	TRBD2	CASRRGLAGGSTDTQYF	TGTGCCAGCAGGCGCGGCCTGGCGGGGGGGAGCACAGATACGCAGTATTTT
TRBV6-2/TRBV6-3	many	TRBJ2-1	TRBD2	CASSYSVGLAGGRFF	TGTGCCAGCAGTTACTCCGTCGGACTAGCGGGGGGGCGGTTCTTC
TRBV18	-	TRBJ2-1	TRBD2	CASSPGAGGLNSYNEQFF	TGTGCCAGCTCACCGGGGGCGGGGGGGCTGAACTCCTACAATGAGCAGTTCTTC
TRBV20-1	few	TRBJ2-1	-	CSAREGVGAYNEQFF	TGCAGTGCTAGAGAAGGGGTTGGGGCCTACAATGAGCAGTTCTTC
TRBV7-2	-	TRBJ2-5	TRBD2	CASNSGRGGTRQETQYF	TGTGCCAGCAACTCAGGTCGGGGGGGTACGCGTCAAGAGACCCAGTACTTC
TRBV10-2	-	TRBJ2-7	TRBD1	CASRETGGSYNEQYF	TGCGCCAGCAGGGAGACAGGGGGCAGCTACAATGAGCAGTACTTC
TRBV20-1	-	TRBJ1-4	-	CSAGGVTRREKLFF	TGCAGTGCTGGAGGGGTTACGCGTCGTGAAAAACTGTTTTTT
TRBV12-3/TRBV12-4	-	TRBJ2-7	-	CASSLQWAYEQYF	TGTGCCAGCAGTTTGCAGTGGGCCTACGAGCAGTACTTC
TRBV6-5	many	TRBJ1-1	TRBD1	CASSYSPGGNTEAFF	TGTGCCAGCAGTTACTCGCCAGGGGGAAACACTGAAGCTTTCTTT
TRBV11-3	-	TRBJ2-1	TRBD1	CASSQRLGTGTEQFF	TGTGCCAGCAGCCAACGCCTCGGGACAGGTACTGAGCAGTTCTTC
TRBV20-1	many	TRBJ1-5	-	CSASARHGGSNQPQHF	TGCAGTGCTAGTGCCCGACACGGGGGAAGCAATCAGCCCCAGCATTTT
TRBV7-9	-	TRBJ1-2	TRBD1	CASTLKGAEANYGYTF	TGTGCCAGCACCCTCAAGGGGGCAGAGGCTAACTATGGCTACACCTTC
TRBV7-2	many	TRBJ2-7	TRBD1	CATRGTVTYEQYF	TGTGCCACTAGAGGGACAGTAACCTACGAGCAGTACTTC
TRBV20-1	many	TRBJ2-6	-	CSAPRPGSGANVLTF	TGCAGTGCCCCCAGGCCGGGCTCTGGGGCCAACGTCCTGACTTTC
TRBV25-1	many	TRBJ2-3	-	CASGRGYSTDTQYF	TGTGCCAGCGGTCGTGGGTACAGCACAGATACGCAGTATTTT
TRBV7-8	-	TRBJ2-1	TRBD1	CASSDTGGSDNEQFF	TGTGCCAGCAGCGATACAGGGGGTAGCGACAATGAGCAGTTCTTC
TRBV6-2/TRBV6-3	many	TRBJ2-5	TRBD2	CASSYPLAGWGETQYF	TGTGCCAGCAGTTACCCCCTAGCGGGGTGGGGAGAGACCCAGTACTTC
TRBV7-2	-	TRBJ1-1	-	CASNPHMNTEAFF	TGTGCCAGCAACCCTCATATGAACACTGAAGCTTTCTTT
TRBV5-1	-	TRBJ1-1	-	CASSLAITQNTEAFF	TGCGCCAGCAGCTTGGCCATAACCCAGAACACTGAAGCTTTCTTT
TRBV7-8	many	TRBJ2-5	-	CASSPYQAFQETQYF	TGTGCCAGCAGCCCATACCAGGCGTTCCAAGAGACCCAGTACTTC
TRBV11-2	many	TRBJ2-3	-	CASSLEGVYRTDTQYF	TGTGCCAGCAGCTTAGAGGGGGTCTACCGCACAGATACGCAGTATTTT
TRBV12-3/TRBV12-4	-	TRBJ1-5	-	CASSFKGAGNSNQPQHF	TGTGCCAGCAGTTTTAAAGGGGCGGGGAATAGCAATCAGCCTCAGCATTTT
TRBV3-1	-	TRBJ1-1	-	CASSQDLGFEAFF	TGTGCCAGCAGCCAAGATCTCGGGTTCGAGGCTTTCTTT
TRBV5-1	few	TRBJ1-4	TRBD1	CASSLGQGFGKLFF	TGCGCCAGCAGCCTCGGACAGGGGTTTGGAAAACTGTTTTTT
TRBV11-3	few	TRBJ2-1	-	CASGRGHNEQFF	TGTGCCAGCGGCCGGGGGCACAATGAGCAGTTCTTC
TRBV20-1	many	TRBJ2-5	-	CSAPTGTRETQYF	TGCAGTGCCCCGACAGGAACAAGAGAGACCCAGTACTTC
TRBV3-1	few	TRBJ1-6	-	CASQKGGAPDSPLHF	TGTGCCAGCCAAAAAGGGGGGGCTCCGGATTCACCCCTCCACTTT
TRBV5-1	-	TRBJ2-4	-	CASSHGFEVRDAKNIQYF	TGCGCCAGCAGCCACGGTTTCGAAGTGAGGGACGCCAAAAACATTCAGTACTTC
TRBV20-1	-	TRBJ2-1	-	CNPRRAASYNEQFF	TGCAACCCCCGGAGAGCGGCCTCCTACAATGAGCAGTTCTTC
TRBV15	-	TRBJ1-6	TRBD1	CATSSATGGSSPPHF	TGTGCCACCAGCAGCGCGACAGGGGGCAGTTCACCCCCCCACTTT
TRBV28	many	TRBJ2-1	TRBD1	CASSLLGQGNEQFF	TGTGCCAGCAGTTTACTAGGACAGGGTAATGAGCAGTTCTTC
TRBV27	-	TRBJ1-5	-	CGHKAGGHQPQHF	TGTGGCCATAAGGCCGGGGGGCATCAGCCCCAGCATTTT
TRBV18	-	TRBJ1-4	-	CASSPPVGAGPEKLFF	TGTGCCAGCTCACCTCCGGTCGGGGCAGGGCCAGAAAAACTGTTTTTT
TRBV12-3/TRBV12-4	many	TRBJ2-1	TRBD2	CASSLRIAGGIGDEQFF	TGTGCCAGCAGCCTTCGGATAGCGGGGGGGATCGGCGATGAGCAGTTCTTC
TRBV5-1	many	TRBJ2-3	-	CASGPGRGGTDTQYF	TGCGCCAGCGGCCCTGGGAGAGGGGGCACAGATACGCAGTATTTT
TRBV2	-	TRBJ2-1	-	CASSETDAGGEQFF	TGTGCCAGCAGTGAAACGGACGCCGGGGGTGAGCAGTTCTTC
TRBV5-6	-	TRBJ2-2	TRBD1	CASSWGQLRGELFF	TGTGCCAGCAGCTGGGGACAGCTTCGGGGGGAGCTGTTTTTT
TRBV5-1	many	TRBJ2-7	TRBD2	CASSLERGPAYEQYF	TGCGCCAGCAGCTTGGAGCGGGGACCCGCCTACGAGCAGTACTTC
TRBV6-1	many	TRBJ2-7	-	CASSDPSKSGSYEQYF	TGTGCCAGCAGTGACCCGTCGAAGTCTGGATCCTACGAGCAGTACTTC
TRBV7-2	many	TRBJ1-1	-	CASKGETGNTEAFF	TGTGCCAGCAAAGGTGAGACAGGAAACACTGAAGCTTTCTTT
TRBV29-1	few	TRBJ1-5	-	CSAAQGDSNQPQHF	TGCAGCGCCGCACAGGGTGATAGCAATCAGCCCCAGCATTTT
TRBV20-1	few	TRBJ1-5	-	CSAGRGNGNQPQHF	TGCAGTGCCGGACGGGGAAATGGCAATCAGCCCCAGCATTTT
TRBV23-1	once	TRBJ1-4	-	CASSQSTGHHLGKLFF	TGCGCCAGCAGTCAATCGACGGGACACCATTTGGGAAAACTGTTTTTT
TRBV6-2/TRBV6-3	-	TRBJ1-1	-	CASSCVWFGAFF	TGTGCCAGCAGTTGCGTCTGGTTTGGGGCTTTCTTT
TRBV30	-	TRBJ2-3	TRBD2	CAWATGGISTDTQYF	TGTGCCTGGGCAACGGGAGGGATCAGCACAGATACGCAGTATTTT
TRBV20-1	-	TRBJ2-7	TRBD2	CSARSGTEQYF	TGCAGTGCTAGGAGCGGGACCGAGCAGTACTTC
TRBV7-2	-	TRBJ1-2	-	CASSPYSNYGYTF	TGTGCCAGCAGTCCTTACTCTAACTATGGCTACACCTTC
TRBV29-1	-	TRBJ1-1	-	CSGRRGVGTTEAFF	TGCAGCGGCCGGAGGGGGGTTGGGACCACTGAAGCTTTCTTT
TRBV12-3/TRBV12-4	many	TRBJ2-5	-	CASSFLLGGSETQYF	TGTGCCAGCAGTTTTTTATTAGGGGGATCAGAGACCCAGTACTTC
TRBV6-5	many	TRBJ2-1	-	CASSRTALSYNEQFF	TGTGCCAGCAGTAGGACAGCCCTCTCCTACAATGAGCAGTTCTTC
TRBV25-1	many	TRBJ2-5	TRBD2	CASSEGAGTSGVETQYF	TGTGCCAGCAGTGAGGGGGCCGGGACTAGCGGGGTAGAGACCCAGTACTTC
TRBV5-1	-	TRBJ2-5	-	CASSLTGSHEQYF	TGCGCCAGCAGCTTGACAGGCTCCCATGAGCAGTACTTC
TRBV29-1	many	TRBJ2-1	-	CSVDQTPDGALEQFF	TGCAGCGTTGATCAAACCCCCGACGGTGCCCTAGAGCAGTTCTTC
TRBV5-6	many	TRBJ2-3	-	CASSLVTAEITDTQYF	TGTGCCAGCAGCTTGGTTACTGCAGAAATCACAGATACGCAGTATTTT
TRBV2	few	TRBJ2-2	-	CASSPYLGSGELFF	TGTGCCAGCAGTCCATATCTAGGGTCCGGGGAGCTGTTTTTT